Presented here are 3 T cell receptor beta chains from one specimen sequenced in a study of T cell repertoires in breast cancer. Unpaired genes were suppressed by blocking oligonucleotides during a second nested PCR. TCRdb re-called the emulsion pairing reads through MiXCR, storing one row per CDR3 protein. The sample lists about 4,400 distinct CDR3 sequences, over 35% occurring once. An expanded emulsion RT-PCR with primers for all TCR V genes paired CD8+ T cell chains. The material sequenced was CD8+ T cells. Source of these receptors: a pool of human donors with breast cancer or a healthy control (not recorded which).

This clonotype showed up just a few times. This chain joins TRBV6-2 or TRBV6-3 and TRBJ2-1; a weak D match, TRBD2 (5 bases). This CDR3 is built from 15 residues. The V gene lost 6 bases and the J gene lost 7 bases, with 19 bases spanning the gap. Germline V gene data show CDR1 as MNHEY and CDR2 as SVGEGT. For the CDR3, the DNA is TGTGCCAGCAGGGAGCGGCTAGCCGGCCAAAATGAGCAGTTCTTC. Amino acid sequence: CASRERLAGQNEQFF.

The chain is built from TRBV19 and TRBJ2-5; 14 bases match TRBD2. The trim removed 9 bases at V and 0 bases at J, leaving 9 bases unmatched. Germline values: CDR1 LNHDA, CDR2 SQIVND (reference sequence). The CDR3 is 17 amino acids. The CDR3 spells CARARTSGGPDQETQYF. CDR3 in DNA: TGTGCCAGAGCCAGGACTAGCGGGGGGCCGGACCAAGAGACCCAGTACTTC.

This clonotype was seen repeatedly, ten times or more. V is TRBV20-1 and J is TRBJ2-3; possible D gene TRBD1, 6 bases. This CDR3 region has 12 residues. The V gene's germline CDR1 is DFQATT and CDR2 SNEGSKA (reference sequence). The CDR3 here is CGPRGSTDTQYF. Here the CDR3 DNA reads TGCGGACCCAGGGGAAGCACAGATACGCAGTATTTT.